This TCR beta chain is from a study of blood T cell repertoires in COVID-19. Study as a whole: Researchers got acute and convalescent COVID-19 samples from the United States, Italy and Spain.

The authors' processing: Nucleated cell counts were estimated from reference gene primer amplification. Sequencing was performed with immunoSEQ multiplex PCR; in TCRdb, only in-frame clones are kept and a portion is missing. V and J calls and clone size are those listed in that table; D and trimming were worked out from the DNA. The table includes roughly 100,000 clones, around 83% detected once. Germline CDR1 is KGHDR and CDR2 is SFDVKD. The CDR3 covers 15 residues. V gave up 3 bases and J gave up 4 bases, with 15 bases separating them. The sample consisted of peripheral blood. The chain is built from TRBV24-1 and TRBJ2-7; D gene uncertain. The receptor comes from a woman older than 75 with acute or convalescent COVID-19. The CDR3 coding sequence is TGTGCCACCAGTGATCAACCGGGTCTCCGTTACGAGCAGTACGTC. This gives the protein CATSDQPGLRYEQYV.